This T cell receptor beta chain was obtained from a study of cytomegalovirus exposure and HLA in healthy donors. J gave up 1 base and V 4 bases, and 4 bases lay outside the gene matches. Germline CDR1 and CDR2: SGDLS and YYNGEE. The CDR3 has 14 amino acids. This cohort consisted of healthy bone marrow donors. The PCR ran on 60 Vbeta and 13 Jbeta primers. Repertoires were generated with immunoSEQ multiplex PCR, while TCRdb's copy carries only in-frame clones and drops some. The repertoire holds 150,000 or so clones, with less than 90% as singletons. The sequence was obtained from a man aged 25 to 40 in good health and CMV-seronegative. The chain links TRBV9 to TRBJ2-5; 7 nucleotides match TRBD2. The sample was PBMCs. The CDR3 DNA sequence: TGTGCCAGCAGCCAGCGGACTAGCCAAGAGACCCAGTACTTC. This encodes CASSQRTSQETQYF.